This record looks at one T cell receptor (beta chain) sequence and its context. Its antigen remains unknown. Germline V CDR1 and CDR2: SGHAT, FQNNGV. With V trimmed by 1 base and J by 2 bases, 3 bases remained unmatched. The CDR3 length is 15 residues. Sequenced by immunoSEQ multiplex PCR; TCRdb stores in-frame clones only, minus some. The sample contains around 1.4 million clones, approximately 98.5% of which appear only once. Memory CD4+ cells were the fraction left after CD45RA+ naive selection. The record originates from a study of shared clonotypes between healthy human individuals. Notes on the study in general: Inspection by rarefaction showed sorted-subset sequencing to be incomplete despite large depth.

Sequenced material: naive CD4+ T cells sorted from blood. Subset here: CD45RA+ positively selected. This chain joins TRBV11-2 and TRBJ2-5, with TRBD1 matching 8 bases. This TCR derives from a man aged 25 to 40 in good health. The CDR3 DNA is TGTGCCAGCAGCTTAGTGACAGGGGATCAAGAGACCCAGTACTTC. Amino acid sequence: CASSLVTGDQETQYF.